This TCR beta chain comes out of a study of identical twins. This clonotype was seen only a few times. TCRdb reprocessed the 5' RACE reads with MiXCR, giving one entry per CDR3 protein. The repertoire holds a few hundred thousand distinct CDR3 sequences, with around a tenth as singletons. The CDR3 sequence is 15 residues long. Trimming removed 4 bases from V and 1 base from J; junction bases left unmatched: 7. The germline V gene has CDR1 DFQATT and CDR2 SNEGSKA (reference sequence). This sample also belongs to another study, concerning yellow fever vaccine responses in identical twins. That report adds: After vaccination, twins' T cell response reportedly seemed partly convergent, partly personalized.

The TCR was taken from a woman between 18 and 29 years old in good health. The sample taken for sequencing was PBMCs. The chain uses TRBV20-1 and TRBJ2-4, with 7 bases matching TRBD2. This CDR3 reads CSATRGVVAKNIQYF. CDR3 in DNA: TGCAGTGCTACCCGGGGGGTCGTGGCCAAAAACATTCAGTACTTC.